This T cell receptor beta chain was sequenced in a study of human T cells and chemical hapten exposure. For the study at large: The study traced per-sample TCR yield variation mainly to small differences in pooled library volumes. Study results and limitations: Sensitization with DPC brought no change to TCRs above 1 in 1000 in frequency.

Separate cDNA molecules received unique molecular identifiers, which the library attached to them. Original handling: Sample TCR counts, which ranged from about 20,000 to 750,000, had a median of roughly 100,000. TCRdb re-analysed the RACE reads in MiXCR, keeping a single row per CDR3 protein. These V and J calls derive from TCRdb rather than the authors' analysis. The sample carries some 45,000 distinct CDR3 sequences, about 4.5% recorded once. Noted time point: healthy volunteer bleed at 2 weeks. Extraction of total RNA was performed on unfractionated whole blood. The CDR3 loop spans 15 amino acids. The germline CDR1 and CDR2 sequences are MDHEN and SYDVKM. With regard to this clonotype: What it recognizes is unknown. A much larger clone lies a single base off, so this may be a read error.

The sequenced sample was whole blood. The chain employs TRBV28 and TRBJ1-5, with D uncertain. The TCR comes from a human donor in good health. Some clones in this sample may be carry-over from other donors' samples. CDR3 coding DNA: TGTGCCAGCAGTTTAACAGAGCCCGAAAATCAGCCCAAGCATTTT. This gives the protein CASSLTEPENQPKHF. Looking up the rest from reference TRBV28 and TRBJ1-5 gives the full variable domain: DVKVTQSSRYLVKRTGEKVFLECVQDMDHENMFWYRQDPGLGLRLIYFSYDVKMKEKGDIPEGYSVSREKKERFSLILESASTNQTSMYLCASSLTEPENQPKHFGDGTRLSIL.